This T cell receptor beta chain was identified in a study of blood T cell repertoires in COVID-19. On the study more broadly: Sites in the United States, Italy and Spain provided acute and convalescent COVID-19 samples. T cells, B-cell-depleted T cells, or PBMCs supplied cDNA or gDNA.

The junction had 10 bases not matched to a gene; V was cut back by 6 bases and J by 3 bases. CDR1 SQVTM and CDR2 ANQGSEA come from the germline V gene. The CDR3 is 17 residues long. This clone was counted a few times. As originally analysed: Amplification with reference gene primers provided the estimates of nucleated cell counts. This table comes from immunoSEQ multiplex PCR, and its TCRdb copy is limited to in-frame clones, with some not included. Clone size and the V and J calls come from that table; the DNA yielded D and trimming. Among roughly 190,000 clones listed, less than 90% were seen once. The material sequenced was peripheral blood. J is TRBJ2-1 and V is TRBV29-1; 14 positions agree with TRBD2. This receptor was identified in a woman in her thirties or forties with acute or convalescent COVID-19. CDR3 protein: CSVWGWGTSGGYNEQFF. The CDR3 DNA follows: TGCAGCGTGTGGGGATGGGGGACTAGCGGGGGCTACAATGAGCAGTTCTTC.